Following are 3 T cell receptor beta chains from one sample sequenced in a study of beta chain features in type 1 diabetes. General study findings and limits: All four CD4+ subsets from Type 1 diabetes patients carried moderately but significantly shorter TCRB CDR3s.

What these receptors recognize is not known. Sequenced material consisted of expressed TCRB transcripts (all of the isolated RNA was reverse transcribed). Using immunoSEQ multiplex PCR, the repertoire was profiled, and TCRdb retains in-frame clones only, with some absent. Of 150,000 to 170,000 clones listed, around a tenth are singletons. Sequencing used central memory CD4+ T cells from blood. The source of these receptors is a man younger than 45 with type 1 diabetes.

V usage is TRBV15 and J usage is TRBJ2-5; 13 bases are a match to TRBD2. Germline CDR1 and CDR2: LNHNV and YYDKDF (reference sequence). Trimming cost V 6 bases and J 5 bases; bases outside gene matches: 0. CDR3 length equals 13 residues. The CDR3 is CATRLAGGETQYF. The CDR3 bases are TGTGCCACCAGACTAGCGGGAGGGGAGACCCAGTACTTC.

This clone was detected a few times. The chain joins TRBV27 to TRBJ1-4; a possible D gene is TRBD1 (6 bases). CDR1 is MNHEY, CDR2 SMNVEV, per germline (reference sequence). Trimming left V 2 bases short and J 2 bases short, with 6 bases between. CDR3 length: 14 residues. CDR3 amino acids: CASSLQGTNEKLFF. In DNA, the CDR3 is TGTGCCAGCAGTTTACAGGGGACTAATGAAAAACTGTTTTTT.

This clone was seen only a few times. Here the CDR3 reads CASSVESGTTSYNEQFF. CDR3 sequence (DNA): TGTGCCAGCAGTGTAGAGTCCGGAACTACCAGCTACAATGAGCAGTTCTTC. The rearrangement joins TRBV2 to TRBJ2-1; no clear D. Germline CDR1 is SNHLY and CDR2 is FYNNEI. The CDR3 extends over 17 amino acids. V lost 4 bases and J 3 bases, leaving 19 bases between the germline ends.